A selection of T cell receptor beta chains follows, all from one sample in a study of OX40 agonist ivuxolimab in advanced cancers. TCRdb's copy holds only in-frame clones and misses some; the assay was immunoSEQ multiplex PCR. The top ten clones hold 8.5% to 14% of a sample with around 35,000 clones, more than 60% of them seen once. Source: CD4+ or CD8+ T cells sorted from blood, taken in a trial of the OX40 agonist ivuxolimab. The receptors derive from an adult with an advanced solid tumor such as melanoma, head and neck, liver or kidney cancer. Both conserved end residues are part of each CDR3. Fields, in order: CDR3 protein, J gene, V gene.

CASSRGGLYNEQFF	TRBJ2-1	TRBV9
CASRWTEGGRKEVQGYTF	TRBJ1-2	TRBV21-1
CASSPLGGSNEKLFF	TRBJ1-4	TRBV5-1
CATHSMNTEAFF	TRBJ1-1	TRBV6-5
CASSIDGGGTKEQFF	TRBJ2-1	TRBV19
CAGGASSYNEQFF	TRBJ2-1	TRBV28
CASSPGEGQGIYGYTF	TRBJ1-2	TRBV7-6
CASSASGGAWSQYF	TRBJ2-3	TRBV2
CASSSRRVSSGNTIYF	TRBJ1-3	TRBV5-7
CAWTPGQGNQPQHF	TRBJ1-5	TRBV30
CASSWTMESYTF	TRBJ1-2	TRBV28
CASSLGGWFETQYF	TRBJ2-5	TRBV5-6
CASSSGQGSYNEQFF	TRBJ2-1	TRBV27
CASSLYVGSGGLLAKNIQYF	TRBJ2-4	TRBV28
CAISGQGLEAFF	TRBJ1-1	TRBV10-3
CASSVERRTEAFF	TRBJ1-1	TRBV6-4
CASSLFPGPSYEQYF	TRBJ2-7	TRBV11-2
CASSLVGGVGYGYTF	TRBJ1-2	TRBV5-1
CASSLRPGTGNYEQYF	TRBJ2-7	TRBV11-3
CASSEGSSGNNEQFF	TRBJ2-1	TRBV6-4
CASSEVRGRQNTEAFF	TRBJ1-1	TRBV25-1
CASSLVGSGDYEQYF	TRBJ2-7	TRBV5-6
CASTTGGNNSPLHF	TRBJ1-6	TRBV6-1
CASSESLVGADTQYF	TRBJ2-3	TRBV11-2
CASSLALRGGRGYTF	TRBJ1-2	TRBV7-9
CASSPEFRDRQTQYF	TRBJ2-5	TRBV18
CASGPGGQGDGYTF	TRBJ1-2	TRBV6-1
CASSFPDRINSPLHF	TRBJ1-6	TRBV5-5
CASSPGAGYTF	TRBJ1-2	TRBV6-5
CASSSRGDTEAFF	TRBJ1-1	TRBV5-5
CASSRQVNYGYTF	TRBJ1-2	TRBV27
CASSEFEGEYGYTF	TRBJ1-2	TRBV6-1
CASSLEGTGTSGSPLHF	TRBJ1-6	TRBV27
CASSQSEGWSTDTQYF	TRBJ2-3	TRBV23-1
CASSEDDTIVETQYF	TRBJ2-5	TRBV6-1
CASRQGIQANTEAFF	TRBJ1-1	TRBV7-9
CSVRSVTGNTIYF	TRBJ1-3	TRBV29-1
CASSVTSGGFNEQFF	TRBJ2-1	TRBV5-4
CASSEGRGIDEQFF	TRBJ2-1	TRBV25-1
CASSFWAGTSGNTIYF	TRBJ1-3	TRBV5-4
CASIPGQTIYGYTF	TRBJ1-2	TRBV5-5
CASSSNWDSYTDTQYF	TRBJ2-3	TRBV5-1